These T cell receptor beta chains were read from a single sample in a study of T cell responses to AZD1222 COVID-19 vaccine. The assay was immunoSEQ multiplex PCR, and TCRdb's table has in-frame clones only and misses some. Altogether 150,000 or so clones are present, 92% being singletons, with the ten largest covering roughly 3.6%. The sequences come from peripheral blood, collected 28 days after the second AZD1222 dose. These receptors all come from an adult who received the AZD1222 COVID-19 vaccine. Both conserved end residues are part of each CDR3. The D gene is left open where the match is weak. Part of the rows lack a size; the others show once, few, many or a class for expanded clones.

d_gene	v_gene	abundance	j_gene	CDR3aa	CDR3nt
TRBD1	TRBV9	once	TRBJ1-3	CASSAMTGFGNTIYF	TGTGCCAGCAGCGCGATGACAGGGTTTGGAAACACCATATATTTT
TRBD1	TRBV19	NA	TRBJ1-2	CASRNKPGQGALNYGYTF	TGTGCCAGTAGAAACAAGCCGGGACAGGGAGCCCTTAACTATGGCTACACCTTC
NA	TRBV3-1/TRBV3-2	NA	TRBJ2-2	CASSQADLGELFF	TGTGCCAGCAGCCAAGCCGACTTGGGGGAGCTGTTTTTT
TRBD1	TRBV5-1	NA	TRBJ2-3	CASSVPGTEDTQYF	TGCGCCAGCAGCGTACCCGGGACAGAAGATACGCAGTATTTT
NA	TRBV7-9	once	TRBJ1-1	CASSYRDLSTEAFF	TGTGCCAGCAGCTATAGGGACCTCAGCACTGAAGCTTTCTTT
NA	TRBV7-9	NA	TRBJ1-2	CASSLSSRQNYGYTF	TGTGCCAGCAGCTTATCAAGTCGACAGAACTATGGCTACACCTTC
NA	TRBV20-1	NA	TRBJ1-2	CSASERHNTF	TGCAGTGCTAGTGAACGACATAACACCTTC
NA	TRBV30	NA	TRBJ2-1	CAWSSGRVLREQFF	TGTGCCTGGAGTTCTGGGCGGGTGCTCCGCGAGCAGTTCTTC
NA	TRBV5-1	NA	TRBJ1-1	CASSLPSRITEAFF	TGCGCCAGCAGCTTGCCTTCCCGTATCACTGAAGCTTTCTTT
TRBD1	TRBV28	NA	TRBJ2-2	CASSFPTGIPTGELFF	TGTGCCAGCAGTTTCCCGACAGGGATCCCCACCGGGGAGCTGTTTTTT
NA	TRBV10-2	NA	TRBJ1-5	CASSEIFRNQPQHF	TGCGCCAGCAGCGAAATCTTTAGGAATCAGCCCCAGCATTTT
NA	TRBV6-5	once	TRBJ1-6	CASSWTEGSPLHF	TGTGCCAGCAGTTGGACGGAGGGTTCACCCCTCCACTTT
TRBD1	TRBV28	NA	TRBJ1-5	CASSSTRTGIYSNQPQHF	TGTGCCAGCAGTTCGACACGGACAGGGATCTATAGCAATCAGCCCCAGCATTTT
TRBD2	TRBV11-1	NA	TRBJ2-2	CASSLGAGEELFF	TGTGCCAGCAGCTTGGGAGCGGGAGAGGAGCTGTTTTTT
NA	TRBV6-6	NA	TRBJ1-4	CASVQGPGPAVEKLFF	TGTGCCAGCGTACAAGGTCCCGGGCCCGCGGTAGAAAAACTGTTTTTT
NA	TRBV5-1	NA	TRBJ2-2	CASSSTSKLTGELFF	TGCGCCAGCAGCTCCACTAGCAAGTTAACCGGGGAGCTGTTTTTT
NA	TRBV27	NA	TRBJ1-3	CASSLSRSGNTIYF	TGTGCCAGCAGTTTGTCTCGCTCTGGAAACACCATATATTTT
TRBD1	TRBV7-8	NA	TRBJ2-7	CASSSGQGAYEQYF	TGTGCCAGCAGCTCCGGACAGGGGGCTTACGAGCAGTACTTC
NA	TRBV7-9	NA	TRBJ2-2	CASSLREGENTGELFF	TGTGCCAGCAGCTTGAGGGAGGGGGAGAACACCGGGGAGCTGTTTTTT
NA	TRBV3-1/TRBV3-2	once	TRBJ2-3	CASSQVRNTDTQYF	TGTGCCAGCAGCCAGGTCAGGAACACAGATACGCAGTATTTT
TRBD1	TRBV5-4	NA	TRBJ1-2	CASSPGGYGYTF	TGTGCCAGCAGCCCAGGGGGTTATGGCTACACCTTC
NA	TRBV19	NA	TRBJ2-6	CASSAGAAGANVLTF	TGTGCCAGTAGTGCTGGGGCTGCAGGGGCCAACGTCCTGACTTTC
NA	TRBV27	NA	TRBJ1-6	CATRLNRDSYNSPLHF	TGTGCCACCAGACTAAACAGGGACTCCTATAATTCACCCCTCCACTTT
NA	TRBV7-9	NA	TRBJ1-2	CASRLAGANYGYTF	TGTGCCAGCAGATTGGCTGGAGCTAACTATGGCTACACCTTC
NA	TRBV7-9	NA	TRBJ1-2	CASSLWERSYGYTF	TGTGCCAGCAGCTTATGGGAGAGGTCCTATGGCTACACCTTC
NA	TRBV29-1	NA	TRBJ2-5	CSVAVGVSETQYF	TGCAGCGTGGCGGTGGGTGTATCAGAGACCCAGTACTTC
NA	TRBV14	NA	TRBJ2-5	CASSPTGVYQETQYF	TGTGCCAGCAGCCCTACCGGTGTGTACCAAGAGACCCAGTACTTC
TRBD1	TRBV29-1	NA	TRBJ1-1	CSVERDRGAQTFF	TGCAGCGTTGAAAGGGACAGGGGAGCTCAGACTTTCTTT
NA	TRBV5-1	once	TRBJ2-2	CASSPGRGTGELFF	TGCGCCAGCAGCCCCGGACGGGGAACTGGGGAGCTGTTTTTT
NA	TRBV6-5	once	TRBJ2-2	CASTQLTVTGELFF	TGTGCCAGCACGCAACTCACCGTGACCGGGGAGCTGTTTTTT
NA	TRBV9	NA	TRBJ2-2	CASSALVVGGELFF	TGTGCCAGCAGCGCCTTGGTCGTGGGCGGGGAGCTGTTTTTT
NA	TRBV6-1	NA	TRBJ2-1	CASSEMGLEKSPYNEQFF	TGTGCCAGCAGTGAAATGGGATTGGAAAAGAGCCCCTACAATGAGCAGTTCTTC
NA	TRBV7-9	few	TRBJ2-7	CASSPSDSYEQYF	TGTGCCAGCAGCCCATCCGACAGTTACGAGCAGTACTTC
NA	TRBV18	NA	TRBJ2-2	CASSPPGSGTGELFF	TGTGCCAGCTCACCCCCGGGGTCGGGCACCGGGGAGCTGTTTTTT
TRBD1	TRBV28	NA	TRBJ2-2	CASSHDRGRPNTGELFF	TGTGCCAGCAGCCACGACAGGGGGAGGCCGAACACCGGGGAGCTGTTTTTT
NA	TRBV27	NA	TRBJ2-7	CASSLSVRGGSLSYEQYF	TGTGCCAGCAGTTTATCAGTACGAGGCGGCAGCTTATCCTACGAGCAGTACTTC
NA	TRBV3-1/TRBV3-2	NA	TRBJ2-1	CASSQGYEKFF	TGTGCCAGCAGCCAGGGGTATGAAAAGTTCTTC
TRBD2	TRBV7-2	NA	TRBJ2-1	CASVGGRGSYNEQFF	TGTGCCAGCGTTGGGGGGAGGGGCTCCTACAATGAGCAGTTCTTC
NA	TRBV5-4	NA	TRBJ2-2	CASSLLSRQANTGELFF	TGTGCCAGCAGCTTGCTCTCTCGGCAGGCGAACACCGGGGAGCTGTTTTTT
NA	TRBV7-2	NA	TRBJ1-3	CASSLGRAGNTIYF	TGTGCCAGCAGCTTAGGCAGAGCTGGAAACACCATATATTTT
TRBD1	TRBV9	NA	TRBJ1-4	CASSVGTGATNEKLFF	TGTGCCAGCAGCGTTGGGACAGGGGCAACTAATGAAAAACTGTTTTTT
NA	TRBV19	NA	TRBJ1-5	CASSIGRNSNQPQHF	TGTGCCAGTAGTATAGGACGGAATAGCAATCAGCCCCAGCATTTT
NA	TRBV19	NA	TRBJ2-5	CASSRVTWTETQYF	TGTGCCAGTAGTAGGGTCACATGGACAGAGACCCAGTACTTC
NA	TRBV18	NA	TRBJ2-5	CASSRVPRDGETQYF	TGTGCCAGCTCACGAGTCCCGCGGGATGGGGAGACCCAGTACTTC
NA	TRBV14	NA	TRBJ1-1	CASSQEWGRLEAFF	TGTGCCAGCAGCCAAGAGTGGGGACGGCTAGAAGCTTTCTTT
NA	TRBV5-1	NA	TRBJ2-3	CASSLEGRPSTDTQYF	TGCGCCAGCAGCTTGGAGGGGCGGCCTAGCACAGATACGCAGTATTTT
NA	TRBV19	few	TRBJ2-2	CASSAGTLRTGELFF	TGTGCCAGTAGTGCCGGGACCCTTAGGACCGGGGAGCTGTTTTTT
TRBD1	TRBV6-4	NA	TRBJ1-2	CASSPGTGNYGYTF	TGTGCCAGCAGTCCCGGGACAGGGAACTATGGCTACACCTTC
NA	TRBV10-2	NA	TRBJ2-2	CASRGGLHTGELFF	TGCGCCAGCAGGGGGGGGCTGCACACCGGGGAGCTGTTTTTT
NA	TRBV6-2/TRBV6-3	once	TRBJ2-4	CASSSGQIAKNIQYF	TGTGCCAGCAGTTCCGGACAAATAGCCAAAAACATTCAGTACTTC
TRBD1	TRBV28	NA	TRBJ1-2	CASSPGGKGYTF	TGTGCCAGCAGTCCAGGGGGCAAGGGCTACACCTTC
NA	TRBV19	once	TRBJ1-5	CASSPRDLSNQPQHF	TGTGCCAGTAGCCCAAGAGACCTTAGCAATCAGCCCCAGCATTTT